This entry features one TCR beta chain sequence. CDR3 length: 13 amino acids. Germline V lookup: CDR1 SGHRS, CDR2 YFSETQ. V gave up 3 bases and J gave up 4 bases; unmatched junction bases: 2. In the authors' workflow: It was from reference gene primer amplification that nucleated cell counts were estimated. Sequencing was performed with immunoSEQ multiplex PCR; in TCRdb, only in-frame clones are kept and a portion is missing. V and J calls and clone size follow that table, whereas D and trimming were derived from the DNA. Among 100,000 or so clones listed, around 90% were seen once. These data originate in a study of blood T cell repertoires in COVID-19. Background on the study: From the United States, Italy and Spain came samples of acute and convalescent COVID-19. The cDNA or gDNA used as material had been derived from T cells, B-cell-depleted T cells, or PBMCs.

The chain recombines TRBV5-1 with TRBJ1-2; 8 bases are a match to TRBD1. This clonotype was sampled from a man aged 45 to 65 with active or convalescent COVID-19. What was sequenced was peripheral blood. In DNA, the CDR3 is TGCGCCAGCAGCTGGGACAGGAGCTATGGCTACACCTTC. Translating gives CASSWDRSYGYTF.